This entry lists 30 T cell receptor beta chains sequenced from one sample in a study of T cells in Graves' hyperthyroidism and ophthalmopathy. Amplified TCR beta CDR3 regions came from RNA transcripts. HTBI primers were the set used in a first-round RT-PCR of the TCR CDR3. A single record per CDR3 protein comes from TCRdb applying MiXCR to the multiplex PCR reads. The table shows hundreds of thousands of distinct CDR3 sequences, with around 14% occurring only once. Specimen: blood. These receptors were taken from a woman in her thirties with Graves' hyperthyroidism that later progressed to Graves' ophthalmopathy.

The gene calls are TRBV12-3 or TRBV12-4 and TRBJ2-4; TRBD1 matches at 7 bases. J lost 2 bases, V lost 6 bases, and 7 bases had no gene match. This CDR3 has 15 residues. The CDR3 nucleotides read TGTGCCAGCAGGCCAGGCAGGGGGTCCAAAAACATTCAGTACTTC. Its translation is CASRPGRGSKNIQYF.

This clonotype has at least ten counts. V gene TRBV30 combines with J gene TRBJ1-1, with TRBD1 as a possible D gene (5 bases). CDR1 and CDR2 from the germline V gene are GTSNPN and SVGIG (reference sequence). The CDR3 runs 12 residues. The ends were cut back, 6 bases at V and 2 bases at J, with 10 bases in the middle. CDR3: CACRRDNTEAFF. Written as DNA, the CDR3 is TGTGCCTGCCGCAGGGATAACACTGAAGCTTTCTTT.

At least ten counts were recorded for this clonotype. The CDR3 sequence is CASSEASRTDTQYF. CDR3 coding DNA: TGTGCCAGCAGTGAAGCGTCTCGTACAGATACGCAGTATTTT. J is TRBJ2-3 and V is TRBV6-1; D gene unclear. This CDR3 is 14 amino acids long. Germline V lookup: CDR1 MNHNS, CDR2 SASEGT. Trimming took off 0 bases at V and 3 bases at J, with 7 bases between the two ends.

At least ten counts were recorded for this clonotype. The gene calls are TRBV29-1 and TRBJ2-3; no clear D gene. The CDR3 loop spans 13 amino acids. Germline V gives CDR1 SQVTM, CDR2 ANQGSEA. V was clipped by 4 bases and J by 2 bases, with 10 bases between them. Written as DNA, the CDR3 is TGCAGCGTTGGACCCAGACTCACAGATACGCAGTATTTT. Amino acids: CSVGPRLTDTQYF.

This clonotype was observed at least ten times. CDR3 coding DNA: TGTGCCAGCAGCTTATCCGGGAGCTATGGCTACACCTTC. Amino acid sequence: CASSLSGSYGYTF. The rearrangement joins TRBV11-2 to TRBJ1-2; D remains unclear. Deletions cut 2 bases from V and 4 bases from J, with 8 bases between. Per the germline V gene, CDR1 is SGHAT and CDR2 is FQNNGV. The CDR3 is 13 amino acids.

This clonotype was detected many times. The V and J genes are TRBV12-3 or TRBV12-4 and TRBJ1-2; maybe TRBD1 (6 bases). The CDR3 spans 15 residues. V lost 0 bases, J lost 4 bases, and 12 bases lay in between. CDR3 in DNA: TGTGCCAGCAGTTTAGCGCGAATCAGGGGCTATGGCTACACCTTC. This gives the protein CASSLARIRGYGYTF.

This clonotype was recorded a few times. The chain has TRBV5-4 and TRBJ2-2, with a possible D match to TRBD1 (5 bases). This CDR3 comprises 15 residues. With 0 bases removed from V and 4 bases from J, the gap between germline ends came to 10 bases. The germline V gene encodes CDR1 SGHNT and CDR2 YYREEE (reference sequence). The CDR3 reads CASSLDQGATGELFF. The CDR3 region has the DNA TGTGCCAGCAGCTTGGACCAAGGGGCCACCGGGGAGCTGTTTTTT. Drawing the rest from reference TRBV5-4 and TRBJ2-2, the complete variable domain is ETGVTQSPTHLIKTRGQQVTLRCSSQSGHNTVSWYQQALGQGPQFIFQYYREEENGRGNFPPRFSGLQFPNYSSELNVNALELDDSALYLCASSLDQGATGELFFGEGSRLTVL.

Only a few counts were recorded for this clonotype. This chain joins TRBV19 and TRBJ2-5, with D perhaps matching TRBD2 (6 bases). This CDR3 comprises 14 residues. CDR1 and CDR2 from the germline V gene are LNHDA and SQIVND (reference sequence). Trimming took off 6 bases at V and 1 base at J, with 12 bases between the two ends. CDR3 bases: TGTGCCAGTAGCCCCGGGAGAACCCAAGAGACCCAGTACTTC. This gives the protein CASSPGRTQETQYF.

There are many counts of this clonotype. The CDR3 protein is CAIQKGASSYNEQFF. DNA for the CDR3: TGTGCCATCCAAAAGGGGGCTAGCTCCTACAATGAGCAGTTCTTC. The chain recombines TRBV10-3 with TRBJ2-1, with TRBD1 matching 7 bases. The CDR3 is made up of 15 amino acids. CDR1 and CDR2 from the germline V gene are ENHRY and SYGVKD. V lost 8 bases, J lost 0 bases, and 7 bases stayed unmatched.

At least ten counts were recorded for this clonotype. V gene TRBV14 combines with J gene TRBJ2-7; D is undetermined. Trimming left V 4 bases short and J 2 bases short, with 12 bases between. CDR3 length: 14 residues. Germline-derived CDR1 and CDR2 are SGHDN and FVKESK. CDR3 protein: CASSLRGRTYEQYF. For the CDR3, the DNA is TGTGCCAGCAGCCTTCGAGGAAGAACCTACGAGCAGTACTTC.

There are many counts of this clonotype. V is TRBV28 and J is TRBJ2-7; tentatively, D is TRBD1 or TRBD2 (7 bases each). Trimming removed 7 bases from V and 6 bases from J, with 25 bases in between. CDR1 is MDHEN and CDR2 is SYDVKM in the germline V gene. The CDR3 spans 16 residues. The CDR3 DNA reads TGTGCCAGCACCCCACCCTGGGGGAGGGGGCACGTCGAGCAGTACTTC. This translates into CASTPPWGRGHVEQYF. The variable domain in full, with the rest retrieved from reference TRBV28 and TRBJ2-7, is DVKVTQSSRYLVKRTGEKVFLECVQDMDHENMFWYRQDPGLGLRLIYFSYDVKMKEKGDIPEGYSVSREKKERFSLILESASTNQTSMYLCASTPPWGRGHVEQYFGPGTRLTVT.

This clonotype was observed a handful of times. The chain has TRBV20-1 and TRBJ2-5, with D hard to call. Looked up from germline, CDR1 is DFQATT and CDR2 is SNEGSKA (reference sequence). The V end was cut by 0 bases, the J end by 5 bases, with 13 bases between. The CDR3 loop spans 14 amino acids. The CDR3 DNA is TGCAGTGCTAGAGAGGGTCCCTCGCTGGAGACCCAGTACTTC. Residues: CSAREGPSLETQYF.

At least ten counts were recorded for this clonotype. The chain carries TRBV28 and TRBJ2-3; TRBD2 matches 10 bases. Germline CDR1 MDHEN, CDR2 SYDVKM. The CDR3 totals 17 residues. The V and J ends lost 2 bases and 4 bases, in that order; junction bases with no gene match: 9. The CDR3, as DNA: TGTGCCAGCAGTTTAGCCCAAGCGGGAGGGTGGGCAGATACGCAGTATTTT. Protein sequence: CASSLAQAGGWADTQYF.

The CDR3, as DNA: TGCAGACGCCATCGGCAGGGAGAGGGCTACACCTTC. Amino acids: CRRHRQGEGYTF. This chain links TRBV20-1 with TRBJ1-2; possibly TRBD1 for D (5 bases). Germline CDR1 is DFQATT and CDR2 is SNEGSKA (reference sequence). The CDR3 consists of 12 residues.

This rearrangement joins TRBV5-1 to TRBJ2-3; D is undetermined. The CDR3 covers 12 residues. V lost 8 bases to trimming and J lost 4 bases, with 11 bases between them. The V gene's germline CDR1 is SGHRS and CDR2 YFSETQ. In nucleotides, the CDR3 is TGCGCCAGTACGAGAGGAGCAGATACGCAGTATTTT. Translation gives CASTRGADTQYF.

In this sample, this clonotype turned up many times. The chain joins TRBV6-1 to TRBJ2-5; 8 nucleotides agree with TRBD1. The germline V gene has CDR1 MNHNS and CDR2 SASEGT. V shed 5 bases, J shed 5 bases, and the junction held 13 bases outside the gene matches. The CDR3 has 16 residues. CDR3 nucleotides: TGTGCCAGCAGTTACGGACCAGGGCAGGGGGCCGAGACCCAGTACTTC. It translates to CASSYGPGQGAETQYF.

A few counts support this clonotype. This rearrangement joins TRBV4-3 to TRBJ2-1; 10 nucleotides align to TRBD2. V shed 1 base and J 3 bases; nucleotides not matched to a gene: 6. The CDR3 contains 17 residues. Germline assignment: CDR1 LGHNA and CDR2 YSLEER. This chain's CDR3 is CASSQGGLAEIYNEQFF. As DNA, the CDR3 is TGCGCCAGCAGCCAAGGAGGACTAGCGGAGATCTACAATGAGCAGTTCTTC.

A few counts support this clonotype. The genes are TRBV5-5 and TRBJ2-4, with TRBD2 matching over 11 bases. V shed 4 bases and J 0 bases; nucleotides not matched to a gene: 9. There are 18 residues in the CDR3. Germline V gene data show CDR1 as SGHKS and CDR2 as YYEKEE (reference sequence). CDR3 in DNA: TGTGCCAGCAGCCCAACGGGACTAGCGGATTTAGCCAAAAACATTCAGTACTTC. It encodes CASSPTGLADLAKNIQYF.

As for this clonotype: It is unclear where the CDR3 begins or ends on the DNA, so no DNA is shown, and the CDR3 is as TCRdb lists it. This chain joins TRBV28 and TRBJ1-1. CDR1 MDHEN and CDR2 SYDVKM come from the germline V gene. The CDR3 has 23 residues if both end residues are counted. The CDR3 protein is CASSPQGSLADEQYFGPSTEAFF.

The V and J genes are TRBV20-1 and TRBJ2-4; D might be TRBD1 (6 bases). Germline lookup yields CDR1 DFQATT and CDR2 SNEGSKA (reference sequence). Trimming cost V 3 bases and J 8 bases, with 8 bases left between them. This CDR3 has 11 amino acids. The CDR3 reads CSASRQDIQYF. The CDR3 DNA follows: TGCAGTGCTAGTCGACAGGACATTCAGTACTTC.

The chain carries TRBV27 and TRBJ2-1; D is unclear. Germline CDR1 reads MNHEY; CDR2 reads SMNVEV (reference sequence). The CDR3 sequence is 16 residues long. Deletions cut 6 bases from V and 0 bases from J, with 15 bases between. The CDR3 coding sequence is TGTGCCAGCAGCTCGGTTTTCCTTAGCTCCTACAATGAGCAGTTCTTC. Translated: CASSSVFLSSYNEQFF.

This clonotype was detected many times. In DNA, the CDR3 is TGTGCCACCAGCAGAGGCGGCAGCTCCTACGAGCAGTACTTC. Translating gives CATSRGGSSYEQYF. This chain uses TRBV15 with TRBJ2-7; unclear D gene. CDR1 and CDR2 from the germline V gene are LNHNV and YYDKDF (reference sequence). The V end was cut by 1 base, the J end by 0 bases, with 7 bases between. The CDR3 is 14 residues long.

This clonotype was seen at least ten times. The chain couples TRBV7-2 to TRBJ2-3, with 8 bases identical to TRBD1. In germline, CDR1 is SGHTA, CDR2 FQGNSA. The V gene end was trimmed by 5 bases and the J gene end by 9 bases; junction bases not matched to a gene: 7. This CDR3 comprises 13 residues. CDR3 residues: CASSPLRTGTQYF. Written as DNA, the CDR3 is TGTGCCAGCAGCCCGCTCCGGACAGGGACGCAGTATTTT.

This clonotype came up a few times. This rearrangement joins TRBV20-1 to TRBJ1-2; TRBD1 is a possible D gene (5 bases). The CDR3 runs 13 residues. V shed 6 bases and J shed 4 bases, with 15 bases lying between them. Germline-derived CDR1 and CDR2 are DFQATT and SNEGSKA (reference sequence). The CDR3 sequence: CSATGAVGYGYTF. The DNA of the CDR3 is TGCAGTGCCACCGGGGCGGTCGGCTATGGCTACACCTTC.

This sequence joins TRBV7-3 and TRBJ2-3, with 13 positions matching TRBD2. The CDR3 has 18 residues. The trim removed 5 bases at V and 0 bases at J, leaving 8 bases unmatched. Germline V gene lookup returns CDR1 SGHTA and CDR2 FQGTGA. CDR3 coding DNA: TGTGCCAGCAGCACCGGACTAGCGGGAGTTCGGAGCACAGATACGCAGTATTTT. Residues: CASSTGLAGVRSTDTQYF.

This clonotype showed up many times. The chain links TRBV9 to TRBJ1-4; TRBD1 agrees at 9 bases. Germline V lookup: CDR1 SGDLS, CDR2 YYNGEE. Trimming cost V 3 bases and J 3 bases; bases outside gene matches: 3. There are 15 residues in the CDR3. The CDR3 DNA sequence: TGTGCCAGCAGCGGACAGGGGGGAGCTAATGAAAAACTGTTTTTT. It encodes CASSGQGGANEKLFF.

This clonotype was seen at least ten times. The chain employs TRBV6-5 and TRBJ1-5; 8 bases map to TRBD1. Germline-derived CDR1 and CDR2 are MNHEY and SVGAGI. J gave up 4 bases and V 2 bases, and 7 bases lay outside the gene matches. This CDR3 has 16 residues. As DNA, the CDR3 is TGTGCCAGCAGTTACGGCGCAGGGGGCAGGAATCAGCCCCAGCATTTT. Encoded protein: CASSYGAGGRNQPQHF.

This clonotype showed up just a few times. A much larger clonotype is one base distant, so this may be a read error. The chain recombines TRBV6-5 with TRBJ1-1; D is undetermined. The ends were cut back, 0 bases at V and 5 bases at J, with 4 bases in the middle. Germline assignment: CDR1 MNHEY and CDR2 SVGAGI. The CDR3 spans 12 residues. The CDR3 region has the DNA TGTGCCAGCAGTTACTCGAGTACTGAAGCTTTCTTT. Translated, it gives CASSYSSTEAFF.

This clonotype was seen repeatedly, ten times or more. The V call is TRBV12-3 or TRBV12-4, the J call TRBJ1-5; 7 nucleotides match TRBD1. The CDR3 has 15 residues. J gave up 7 bases and V 4 bases, and 10 bases lay outside the gene matches. The CDR3 DNA reads TGTGCCAGCAGTTCGCCGGGGACAGAGAAACAGCCCCAGCATTTT. Translation gives CASSSPGTEKQPQHF.

This clonotype was observed many times. The junction departs from the called germline gene at one end, perhaps through a read error. The chain combines TRBV3-1 with TRBJ2-7, with TRBD1 matching over 7 bases. Germline loops: CDR1 LGHDT, CDR2 YNNKEL (reference sequence). There are 14 residues in the CDR3. The CDR3 is CASSIYRDRSPEDF. Written as DNA, the CDR3 is TGTGCCAGCAGCATTTACCGGGACAGAAGCCCCGAGGACTTC.